The rows below give T cell receptor beta chains drawn from one sample of a study of T cell responses to AZD1222 COVID-19 vaccine. Clones were sequenced by immunoSEQ multiplex PCR, and TCRdb holds only the in-frame ones, with some missing. The repertoire holds about 100,000 clones, with approximately 92% as singletons. The sample consisted of peripheral blood, taken 28 days after the second AZD1222 dose. The receptor source for this set is an adult who received the AZD1222 COVID-19 vaccine. Both conserved end residues are part of each CDR3. D genes are given only for firm matches. Some rows have no size entry. The others give once, few or many, or a class for an expanded clone.

D	V	J	size	CDR3	DNA
.	TRBV2	TRBJ1-1	.	CASSALTVNTEAFF	TGTGCCAGCAGTGCTCTGACAGTGAACACTGAAGCTTTCTTT
.	TRBV13	TRBJ2-7	.	CASRTGTGRQYF	TGTGCCAGCAGAACCGGGACGGGCCGGCAGTACTTC
TRBD1	TRBV3-1/TRBV3-2	TRBJ1-5	.	CASSPSTGNYNQPQHF	TGTGCCAGCAGCCCTTCGACAGGGAACTACAATCAGCCCCAGCATTTT
.	TRBV11-3	TRBJ2-7	.	CASSLEGSATYEQYF	TGTGCCAGCAGCTTAGAAGGTTCAGCGACCTACGAGCAGTACTTC
.	TRBV5-4	TRBJ2-5	.	CASSSGTGQETQYF	TGTGCCAGCAGTTCCGGGACCGGACAAGAGACCCAGTACTTC
TRBD2	TRBV11-2	TRBJ2-3	.	CASLGGGTQYF	TGTGCCAGCCTCGGCGGGGGTACGCAGTATTTT
.	TRBV3-1/TRBV3-2	TRBJ1-1	once	CASSLHGGANTEAFF	TGTGCCAGCAGCCTTCACGGGGGGGCGAACACTGAAGCTTTCTTT
.	TRBV29-1	TRBJ1-1	.	CSVDGGSEAFF	TGCAGCGTTGACGGAGGGTCTGAAGCTTTCTTT
.	TRBV7-3	TRBJ2-2	.	CASSLTHPRVSGNTGELFF	TGTGCCAGCAGCTTAACTCACCCTAGGGTAAGTGGGAACACCGGGGAGCTGTTTTTT
TRBD2	TRBV5-1	TRBJ2-7	few	CASSPGLYYEQYF	TGCGCCAGCAGTCCGGGACTATACTACGAGCAGTACTTC
.	TRBV27	TRBJ1-2	.	CASSSGYGYTF	TGTGCCAGCAGTTCAGGGTATGGCTACACCTTC
.	TRBV7-9	TRBJ1-1	.	CASSPTGGEAFF	TGTGCCAGCAGCCCCACGGGGGGAGAAGCTTTCTTT
TRBD2	TRBV12-5	TRBJ2-5	.	CASATSGGQETQYF	TGTGCTAGTGCCACTAGCGGGGGGCAAGAGACCCAGTACTTC
TRBD1	TRBV5-1	TRBJ1-2	.	CASSLDRGSGYTF	TGCGCCAGCAGCTTGGACAGGGGTAGCGGCTACACCTTC
.	TRBV7-9	TRBJ1-1	few	CASSRREPMTSTEAFF	TGTGCCAGCAGTCGCCGGGAGCCAATGACATCCACTGAAGCTTTCTTT
.	TRBV4-1	TRBJ1-1	.	CASSQDRRLGPNTEAFF	TGCGCCAGCAGCCAAGATCGACGGTTAGGACCGAACACTGAAGCTTTCTTT
.	TRBV20-1	TRBJ2-3	.	CSAGKTTTQYF	TGCAGTGCTGGCAAGACAACTACGCAGTATTTT
.	TRBV4-1	TRBJ1-4	.	CASSPSGQSNEKLFF	TGCGCCAGCAGCCCCTCAGGACAATCTAATGAAAAACTGTTTTTT